The next 21 T cell receptor beta chains were all read from a single sample in a study of cytomegalovirus exposure and HLA in healthy donors. Both 60 Vbeta primers and 13 Jbeta primers went into the PCR. The data were produced by immunoSEQ multiplex PCR, yet TCRdb's version contains in-frame clones alone and is incomplete. There are 95,000 to 150,000 clones in the sample; less than 90% occur only once, and around 20% lies in the top ten. Sequenced: PBMCs. Every receptor here comes from a man younger than 30 in good health and CMV-seropositive.

The gene calls are TRBV28 and TRBJ1-6; 9 bases are a match to TRBD1. V trimming: 7 bases; J trimming: 8 bases; junction bases outside the gene matches: 3. This CDR3 spans 13 amino acids. Looked up from germline, CDR1 is MDHEN and CDR2 is SYDVKM. Written as DNA, the CDR3 is TGTGCCAGCAAGACAGGGGGGGATTCACCCCTCCACTTT. Amino acid sequence: CASKTGGDSPLHF.

This clone occurred a few times. CDR3 loop: CASSSSRGMSNEQFF. The CDR3 DNA reads TGTGCCAGCTCATCTTCCCGGGGAATGAGCAATGAGCAGTTCTTC. The chain couples TRBV18 to TRBJ2-1, with a weak D call TRBD2 (5 bases). The germline CDR1 and CDR2 sequences are KGHSH and LQKENI. This CDR3 region has 15 residues. V shed 5 bases and J shed 6 bases, with 17 bases lying between them.

The chain recombines TRBV7-2 with TRBJ2-3; D perhaps matches TRBD2 (6 bases). V was clipped by 6 bases and J by 3 bases, with 16 bases between them. This CDR3 has 15 amino acids. CDR1 is SGHTA and CDR2 is FQGNSA in the germline V gene. This chain's CDR3 is CASREPGLRTDTQYF. CDR3 DNA: TGTGCCAGCAGGGAACCGGGACTGCGAACAGATACGCAGTATTTT.

The chain couples TRBV20-1 to TRBJ2-1; D gene uncertain. Trimming left V 1 base short and J 9 bases short, with 7 bases between. Germline CDR1 is DFQATT and CDR2 is SNEGSKA (reference sequence). The CDR3 has 11 amino acids. CDR3 bases: TGCAGTGCTAGAGGAGCAGGTGAGCAGTTCTTC. Protein: CSARGAGEQFF.

The chain has TRBV7-6 and TRBJ1-5; D is unclear. Trimming removed 5 bases at V and 1 base at J, with 15 bases between. Germline loops: CDR1 SGHVS, CDR2 FNYEAQ. This CDR3 has 16 amino acids. The CDR3 DNA is TGTGCCAGCAGCCCCGTGGCGGGGAGGAGCAATCAGCCCCAGCATTTT. Its translation: CASSPVAGRSNQPQHF.

The gene calls are TRBV27 and TRBJ2-1; the D gene is possibly TRBD2 (5 bases). The CDR3 extends over 14 amino acids. Looked up from germline, CDR1 is MNHEY and CDR2 is SMNVEV (reference sequence). V was cut by 5 bases and J by 7 bases, with 15 bases left in between. The CDR3 loop reads CASSPQVAGNEQFF. The DNA for the CDR3 is TGTGCCAGCAGTCCGCAGGTTGCGGGTAATGAGCAGTTCTTC.

This clone turned up a few times. This rearrangement joins TRBV4-1 to TRBJ1-2; 9 positions agree with TRBD1. V lost 2 bases to trimming and J lost 7 bases; unmatched junction nucleotides: 11. The CDR3 length is 16 residues. Germline values: CDR1 MGHRA, CDR2 YSYEKL. The CDR3 protein is CASSQSTTGGAGGYTF. The CDR3 nucleotides read TGCGCCAGCAGCCAATCCACTACAGGGGGCGCGGGTGGCTACACCTTC.

This chain links TRBV5-6 with TRBJ2-3; tentatively, D is TRBD2 (5 bases). V was shortened by 5 bases and J by 4 bases, with 14 bases between the two germline ends. CDR1 SGHDT and CDR2 YYEEEE come from the germline V gene. CDR3 length equals 14 residues. CDR3 bases: TGTGCCAGCAGACCCGGACTTTTCCCAGATACGCAGTATTTT. It specifies CASRPGLFPDTQYF.

J is TRBJ2-1 and V is TRBV5-1, with D perhaps TRBD1 (7 bases). CDR3 length: 17 residues. CDR1 and CDR2 (germline): SGHRS, YFSETQ. With 4 bases removed from V and 0 bases from J, the gap between germline ends came to 17 bases. The DNA for the CDR3 is TGCGCCAGCAGCCTGAGTGTCCAGGGGGGCTCCTACAATGAGCAGTTCTTC. Translated, it gives CASSLSVQGGSYNEQFF.

The V call is TRBV28, the J call TRBJ2-1; maybe TRBD1 (5 bases). CDR3 length: 17 amino acids. CDR1 and CDR2 (germline): MDHEN, SYDVKM. Trimming shortened V by 2 bases and J by 4 bases, and 18 bases separated the two germline ends. CDR3 sequence (DNA): TGTGCCAGCAGTTTAAGAGGAAACAGGTTGATGTACAATGAGCAGTTCTTC. Translation: CASSLRGNRLMYNEQFF.

The chain couples TRBV6-5 to TRBJ2-1; maybe TRBD1 (5 bases). Germline assignment: CDR1 MNHEY and CDR2 SVGAGI. The CDR3 is made up of 13 amino acids. Trimming removed 2 bases at V and 4 bases at J, with 6 bases between. The CDR3 reads CASSYTGYNEQFF. The DNA of the CDR3 is TGTGCCAGCAGTTACACAGGTTACAATGAGCAGTTCTTC.

This clone was observed a handful of times. The J gene is TRBJ1-5, the V gene TRBV10-3; 7 bases line up with TRBD1. Germline-derived CDR1 and CDR2 are ENHRY and SYGVKD. Losses at the gene ends were 6 bases for V and 0 bases for J; bases not matched to a gene: 2. The CDR3 loop spans 14 amino acids. DNA of the CDR3: TGTGCCATCAGCAGGGGGGATAGCAATCAGCCCCAGCATTTT. This encodes CAISRGDSNQPQHF.

The V and J genes are TRBV4-1 and TRBJ2-7; 10 bases align to TRBD2. J was trimmed by 3 bases and V by 4 bases; bases with no gene match: 9. Looked up from germline, CDR1 is MGHRA and CDR2 is YSYEKL. The CDR3 extends over 16 amino acids. The CDR3 nucleotides are TGCGCCAGCAGCCCCGAAGCAGGACTAGCGGTCTACGAGCAGTACTTC. It encodes CASSPEAGLAVYEQYF.

The J gene is TRBJ1-2, the V gene TRBV2; D unclear. The CDR3 has 13 amino acids. Germline-derived CDR1 and CDR2 are SNHLY and FYNNEI. V was clipped by 8 bases and J by 7 bases, with 17 bases between them. The CDR3 DNA follows: TGTGCCAGCCAGGAGGCCGGAGAAGGTGGCTACACCTTC. Its protein is CASQEAGEGGYTF. Combining the CDR3 with reference TRBV2 and TRBJ1-2 gives the whole variable domain EPEVTQTPSHQVTQMGQEVILRCVPISNHLYFYWYRQILGQKVEFLVSFYNNEISEKSEIFDDQFSVERPDGSNFTLKIRSTKLEDSAMYFCASQEAGEGGYTFGSGTRLTVV.

This clone was seen a single time. The V and J genes are TRBV11-2 and TRBJ2-7; TRBD2 is a possible D gene (6 bases). The CDR3 contains 15 residues. V gave up 1 base and J gave up 2 bases, with 12 bases separating them. From germline, CDR1 is SGHAT and CDR2 FQNNGV. CDR3 sequence reads: CASSLGLVGAYEQYF. CDR3 nucleotides: TGTGCCAGCAGCTTAGGACTAGTAGGTGCCTACGAGCAGTACTTC.

The rearrangement uses TRBV10-2 and TRBJ2-2, with D unclear. Germline lookup yields CDR1 WSHSY and CDR2 SAAADI. This CDR3 has 14 amino acids. V lost 0 bases and J 5 bases, leaving 7 bases between the germline ends. The CDR3 DNA is TGCGCCAGCAGTGAGTCGAGGTTGACCGGGGAGCTGTTTTTT. As protein: CASSESRLTGELFF.

This clone was recorded a few times. The chain joins TRBV27 to TRBJ2-1; the match to TRBD2 covers 7 bases. With 3 bases clipped from V and 5 bases from J, the junction kept 4 bases outside the gene matches. The CDR3 spans 14 residues. Germline-derived CDR1 and CDR2 are MNHEY and SMNVEV (reference sequence). The CDR3 reads CASSFGGGHNEQFF. In DNA, the CDR3 is TGTGCCAGCAGTTTCGGCGGGGGACACAATGAGCAGTTCTTC.

The gene calls are TRBV21-1 and TRBJ2-5; TRBD2, the table's D call, was not compared with the DNA. TRBV21-1 is a documented pseudogene. This CDR3 contains 15 residues. This CDR3 reads CASKGGTSPPETQYF. The CDR3 nucleotides are TGTGCCAGCAAGGGGGGGACTAGCCCGCCAGAGACCCAGTACTTC.

The rearrangement links TRBV7-7 to TRBJ2-5; 8 bases align to TRBD2. The CDR3 loop spans 15 amino acids. V shed 6 bases, J shed 2 bases, and the junction held 8 bases outside the gene matches. Germline lookup yields CDR1 SSHAT and CDR2 FNYEAQ (reference sequence). CDR3 nucleotide sequence: TGTGCCAGCAGTGTGAGCGGGGGACATCAAGAGACCCAGTACTTC. Residues: CASSVSGGHQETQYF.

The rearrangement joins TRBV4-1 to TRBJ2-1, with a weak D call TRBD1 (6 bases). This CDR3 is built from 17 residues. CDR1 and CDR2 (germline): MGHRA, YSYEKL. Trimming took 4 bases from V and 0 from J, leaving 16 bases between them. The CDR3 bases are TGCGCCAGCAGCCTCCCCCAGGGGCAAAGCTCCTACAATGAGCAGTTCTTC. Encoded protein: CASSLPQGQSSYNEQFF.

This chain uses TRBV13 with TRBJ1-1, with D possibly TRBD1 on 6 matching bases. V was cut by 0 bases and J by 0 bases, with 11 bases left in between. This CDR3 is 16 amino acids long. Germline values: CDR1 PRHDT, CDR2 FYEKMQ (reference sequence). Here the CDR3 DNA reads TGTGCCAGCAGCTTAGGTCCAGGGGCCATGAACACTGAAGCTTTCTTT. Protein: CASSLGPGAMNTEAFF.